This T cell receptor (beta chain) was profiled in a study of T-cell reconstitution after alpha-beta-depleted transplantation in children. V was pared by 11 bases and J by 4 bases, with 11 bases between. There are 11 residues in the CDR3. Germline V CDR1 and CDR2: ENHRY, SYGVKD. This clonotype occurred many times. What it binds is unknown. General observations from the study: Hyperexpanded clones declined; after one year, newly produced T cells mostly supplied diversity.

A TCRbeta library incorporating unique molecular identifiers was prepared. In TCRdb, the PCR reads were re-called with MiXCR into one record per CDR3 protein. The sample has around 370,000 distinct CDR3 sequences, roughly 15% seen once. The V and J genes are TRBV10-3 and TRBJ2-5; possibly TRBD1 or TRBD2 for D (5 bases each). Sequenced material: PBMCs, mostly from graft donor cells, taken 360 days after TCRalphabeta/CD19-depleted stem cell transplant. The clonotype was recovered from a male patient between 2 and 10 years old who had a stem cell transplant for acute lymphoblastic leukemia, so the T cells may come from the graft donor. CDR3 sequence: CAAPGRETQYF. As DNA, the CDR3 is TGTGCCGCCCCGGGACGAGAGACCCAGTACTTC.